The 10 T cell receptor beta chains reported below all come from one sample, sequenced in a study of CD8 T cells in Susac syndrome. Reverse transcription of 0.5 to 1 ug RNA was carried out with random hexamers. TCRdb analysed the immunoSEQ multiplex PCR reads with MiXCR anew, one entry per CDR3 protein. Of more than 150,000 distinct CDR3 sequences listed, approximately 95% are singletons. Input material: CD8+ T cells from PBMCs. All receptors derive from a human donor with Susac syndrome.

The J gene is TRBJ1-1, the V gene TRBV9; 8 nucleotides agree with TRBD1. Germline CDR1 and CDR2: SGDLS and YYNGEE. V shed 3 bases, J shed 0 bases, and the junction held 4 bases outside the gene matches. This CDR3 has 15 amino acids. CDR3 nucleotide sequence: TGTGCCAGCAGCGAAACGGGACAGGTGAACACTGAAGCTTTCTTT. Translating it yields CASSETGQVNTEAFF.

The chain joins TRBV12-3 or TRBV12-4 to TRBJ2-1; TRBD2 matches 8 bases. J gave up 0 bases and V 6 bases, and 4 bases lay outside the gene matches. This CDR3 spans 15 amino acids. CDR3 in amino acids: CASRIAGSSYNEQFF. The DNA of the CDR3 is TGTGCCAGCAGGATAGCGGGGAGCTCCTACAATGAGCAGTTCTTC.

This clonotype was seen just once. The V call is TRBV3-1, the J call TRBJ2-5; D call uncertain. V was trimmed by 4 bases and J by 2 bases, leaving 8 bases between them. CDR1 LGHDT and CDR2 YNNKEL come from the germline V gene (reference sequence). The CDR3 has 13 residues. The chain's CDR3 is CASSPRQQETQYF. In DNA, the CDR3 is TGTGCCAGCAGCCCCAGACAACAAGAGACCCAGTACTTC.

The chain joins TRBV5-1 to TRBJ2-5; TRBD2 aligns across 12 bases. Germline CDR1 SGHRS, CDR2 YFSETQ. With V trimmed by 6 bases and J by 7 bases, 7 bases remained unmatched. CDR3 length: 14 residues. The CDR3: CASTGLAGSGTQYF. The DNA for the CDR3 is TGCGCCAGCACCGGACTAGCGGGGTCGGGGACCCAGTACTTC.

The count of this clonotype is one. The chain combines TRBV9 with TRBJ1-5; D perhaps matches TRBD1 (5 bases). Germline V gene sequence: CDR1 SGDLS, CDR2 YYNGEE. V was pared by 1 base and J by 6 bases, with 14 bases between. This CDR3 has 15 amino acids. CDR3 protein: CASSVWGGAGQPQHF. The CDR3 nucleotides read TGTGCCAGCAGCGTATGGGGGGGTGCGGGTCAGCCCCAGCATTTT.

The chain couples TRBV21-1 to TRBJ2-1; the table gives TRBD2 as D, unverified against the DNA. TRBV21-1 is termed a pseudogene. The CDR3 runs to 24 residues. This CDR3 is CASSESTGTSGGQTTESSYNEQFF. CDR3 nucleotide sequence: TGTGCCAGCAGCGAATCCACCGGGACTAGCGGGGGGCAAACAACGGAGAGCTCCTACAATGAGCAGTTCTTC.

The rearrangement uses TRBV30 and TRBJ1-1; a possible D gene is TRBD1 (5 bases). Between the trimmed V and J ends, which lost 6 bases and 0 bases, there was a span of 11 bases. The CDR3 sequence is 13 residues long. The germline gives CDR1 GTSNPN, CDR2 SVGIG (reference sequence). The CDR3 coding sequence is TGTGCCTGCCAGACAGAAATGAACACTGAAGCTTTCTTT. Translated: CACQTEMNTEAFF. Using reference TRBV30 and TRBJ1-1 for the parts outside the CDR3, the full variable domain is SQTIHQWPATLVQPVGSPLSLECTVEGTSNPNLYWYRQAAGRGLQLLFYSVGIGQISSEVPQNLSASRPQDRQFILSSKKLLLSDSGFYLCACQTEMNTEAFFGQGTRLTVV.

V usage is TRBV9 and J usage is TRBJ2-2, with D perhaps matching TRBD1 or TRBD2 (5 bases each). The CDR3 extends over 14 amino acids. V was clipped by 5 bases and J by 6 bases, with 14 bases between them. Germline V CDR1 and CDR2: SGDLS, YYNGEE. DNA of the CDR3: TGTGCCAGCAGAATGGGGACCCAGGCCGGGGAGCTGTTTTTT. It codes for CASRMGTQAGELFF.

The chain couples TRBV24-1 to TRBJ2-2; D uncertain. V was clipped by 1 base and J by 4 bases, with 6 bases between them. The CDR3 has 14 residues. CDR1 and CDR2 (germline): KGHDR, SFDVKD. The CDR3 is CATSDFPSTGELFF. The CDR3 nucleotides read TGTGCCACCAGTGATTTTCCGAGCACCGGGGAGCTGTTTTTT.

This chain uses TRBV19 with TRBJ2-1, with 7 bases that match TRBD2. Per germline, CDR1 LNHDA and CDR2 SQIVND (reference sequence). V lost 3 bases to trimming and J lost 5 bases; unmatched junction nucleotides: 13. The CDR3 is 17 residues long. The CDR3 protein is CASSIISGRGWNNEQFF. CDR3 sequence (DNA): TGTGCCAGTAGTATCATCAGTGGGAGGGGTTGGAACAATGAGCAGTTCTTC. Looking up the rest from reference TRBV19 and TRBJ2-1 gives the full variable domain: DGGITQSPKYLFRKEGQNVTLSCEQNLNHDAMYWYRQDPGQGLRLIYYSQIVNDFQKGDIAEGYSVSREKKESFPLTVTSAQKNPTAFYLCASSIISGRGWNNEQFFGPGTRLTVL.